Presented here are 20 T cell receptor beta chains from one specimen sequenced in a study of blood T cell repertoires in COVID-19. TCRdb's copy holds only in-frame clones and misses some; the assay was immunoSEQ multiplex PCR. The table lists more than 80,000 clones, 71% of them singletons. What was sequenced was peripheral blood. These receptors came from a human donor with acute or convalescent COVID-19. The donor label of this sample is uncertain.

The CDR3 DNA reads TGTGCCAGCGTCTCACAGAAGGGGCCAGGTGGCTACACCTTC. This gives the protein CASVSQKGPGGYTF. The V and J genes are TRBV19 and TRBJ1-2; possibly TRBD1 for D (5 bases). Germline CDR1 is LNHDA and CDR2 is SQIVND (reference sequence). The CDR3 runs to 14 residues. The ends were cut back, 9 bases at V and 7 bases at J, with 21 bases in the middle.

This chain connects TRBV7-2 to TRBJ2-5; 10 bases fit TRBD1. This CDR3 region has 16 residues. The ends lost 3 bases at V and 1 base at J; junction bases unmatched: 5. CDR1 is SGHTA and CDR2 is FQGNSA in the germline V gene. The CDR3 DNA sequence: TGTGCCAGCAGCTTGGGGACAGGGGCCTCCCAAGAGACCCAGTACTTC. Translation: CASSLGTGASQETQYF.

This chain links TRBV15 with TRBJ1-2, with a possible D match to TRBD1 (6 bases). This CDR3 region has 16 residues. Germline assignment: CDR1 LNHNV and CDR2 YYDKDF (reference sequence). Between the trimmed V and J ends, which lost 0 bases and 4 bases, there was a span of 15 bases. CDR3 bases: TGTGCCACCAGCAGAGATCAGCCAGGGGATCGCTATGGCTACACCTTC. Translated, it gives CATSRDQPGDRYGYTF.

The chain links TRBV19 to TRBJ1-3; D is ambiguous. V was shortened by 1 base and J by 0 bases, with 4 bases between the two germline ends. This CDR3 contains 14 residues. Germline lookup yields CDR1 LNHDA and CDR2 SQIVND (reference sequence). The CDR3 coding sequence is TGTGCCAGTAGTATAGTTCGCTCTGGAAACACCATATATTTT. As protein: CASSIVRSGNTIYF.

The rearrangement links TRBV6-1 to TRBJ2-7; no firm D call. From germline, CDR1 is MNHNS and CDR2 SASEGT. Trimming removed 2 bases from V and 2 bases from J, with 10 bases in between. CDR3 length: 14 residues. The chain's CDR3 is CASSEHELPYEQYF. The DNA for the CDR3 is TGTGCCAGCAGTGAACACGAACTCCCCTACGAGCAGTACTTC.

The chain carries TRBV4-1 and TRBJ2-3, with TRBD2 identical over 15 bases. This CDR3 is built from 20 residues. From germline, CDR1 is MGHRA and CDR2 YSYEKL. V trimming: 3 bases; J trimming: 3 bases; junction bases outside the gene matches: 13. CDR3 residues: CASSQKGLAGGRMETDTQYF. In nucleotides, the CDR3 is TGCGCCAGCAGCCAGAAGGGACTAGCGGGGGGTCGGATGGAAACAGATACGCAGTATTTT.

J is TRBJ2-5 and V is TRBV24-1; D is unclear. V was clipped by 11 bases and J by 2 bases, with 11 bases between them. The CDR3 has 12 residues. CDR1 KGHDR and CDR2 SFDVKD come from the germline V gene. The DNA of the CDR3 is TGTGCCAAATCCCTGTTACAAGAGACCCAGTACTTC. Protein: CAKSLLQETQYF.

This clone showed up many times. The CDR3 DNA follows: TGTGCCAGCAGAGGACAGTTCTCCTACGAGCAGTACTTC. This sequence encodes CASRGQFSYEQYF. This chain joins TRBV28 and TRBJ2-7; tentatively, D is TRBD1 (6 bases). V lost 6 bases to trimming and J lost 0 bases, with 9 bases between them. This CDR3 has 13 residues. CDR1 and CDR2 (germline): MDHEN, SYDVKM.

This rearrangement joins TRBV3-1 (or the pseudogene TRBV3-2) to TRBJ2-5, with 13 positions matching TRBD2. Germline V gene sequence: CDR1 LGHDT, CDR2 YNNKEL (reference sequence). J gave up 11 bases and V 4 bases, and 13 bases lay outside the gene matches. The CDR3 covers 16 residues. The CDR3 coding sequence is TGTGCCAGCAGCCCCCAAGGACTAGCGGGGGAAGAGAGGCAGTACTTC. This gives the protein CASSPQGLAGEERQYF.

The chain combines TRBV9 with TRBJ1-1; D call uncertain. Germline CDR1 is SGDLS and CDR2 is YYNGEE. This CDR3 has 13 residues. Trimming stripped 2 bases from V and 4 bases from J, with 9 bases between. CDR3 loop: CASSVQRGTEAFF. The DNA for the CDR3 is TGTGCCAGCAGCGTGCAGCGGGGCACTGAAGCTTTCTTT.

V gene TRBV3-1 (or the pseudogene TRBV3-2) combines with J gene TRBJ1-4, with D perhaps TRBD1 (5 bases). The ends were cut back, 6 bases at V and 8 bases at J, with 10 bases in the middle. Germline CDR1 is LGHDT and CDR2 is YNNKEL (reference sequence). This CDR3 contains 12 residues. CDR3 nucleotides: TGTGCCAGCAGAGGCGGGACGGAAAAACTGTTTTTT. This gives the protein CASRGGTEKLFF.

This chain connects TRBV24-1 to TRBJ1-2, with 8 bases fitting TRBD1. The ends lost 9 bases at V and 6 bases at J; junction bases unmatched: 8. The CDR3 is 13 amino acids. Per germline, CDR1 KGHDR and CDR2 SFDVKD. CDR3 DNA sequence: TGTGCCACCTTAGACCGGACAGGGAATGGCTACACCTTC. This codes for CATLDRTGNGYTF.

The chain uses TRBV7-9 and TRBJ2-6, with D possibly being TRBD1 (5 bases). Trimming shortened V by 5 bases and J by 0 bases, and 11 bases separated the two germline ends. Germline V gives CDR1 SEHNR, CDR2 FQNEAQ (reference sequence). This CDR3 is 16 amino acids long. The CDR3 spells CASSLDSHSGANVLTF. For the CDR3, the DNA is TGTGCCAGCAGCCTTGACAGTCACTCTGGGGCCAACGTCCTGACTTTC.

This clone was counted at least ten times. The gene calls are TRBV2 and TRBJ2-1; the match to TRBD2 covers 11 bases. Germline CDR1 reads SNHLY; CDR2 reads FYNNEI. The CDR3 covers 15 residues. Losses at the gene ends were 6 bases for V and 5 bases for J; bases not matched to a gene: 6. For the CDR3, the DNA is TGTGCCAGCAGACCGGGACTAGCGGTAAACAATGAGCAGTTCTTC. Amino acid sequence: CASRPGLAVNNEQFF. The whole variable domain, remainder taken from reference TRBV2 and TRBJ2-1, is EPEVTQTPSHQVTQMGQEVILRCVPISNHLYFYWYRQILGQKVEFLVSFYNNEISEKSEIFDDQFSVERPDGSNFTLKIRSTKLEDSAMYFCASRPGLAVNNEQFFGPGTRLTVL.

The chain links TRBV7-4 to TRBJ1-1; D unresolved. V shed 2 bases and J shed 4 bases, with 11 bases lying between them. This CDR3 is 14 amino acids long. Per germline, CDR1 SGHVT and CDR2 SQSDAQ. Written as DNA, the CDR3 is TGTGCCAGCAGCTTAACGTACAGTCCCACTGAAGCTTTCTTT. Encoded protein: CASSLTYSPTEAFF.

The rearrangement links TRBV5-8 to TRBJ1-4; D unclear. The CDR3 runs 18 residues. CDR1 and CDR2 (germline): SGHTS, YDEGEE. Trimming shortened V by 2 bases and J by 3 bases, and 20 bases separated the two germline ends. The CDR3 loop is CASSFTETRGGSNEKLFF. The CDR3 nucleotides read TGTGCCAGCAGCTTTACAGAAACCAGAGGCGGGTCTAATGAAAAACTGTTTTTT.

The gene calls are TRBV5-1 and TRBJ1-4; D might be TRBD1 (5 bases). Trimming cost V 4 bases and J 2 bases, with 15 bases left between them. CDR1 and CDR2 from the germline V gene are SGHRS and YFSETQ. The length of the CDR3 is 16 residues. CDR3 nucleotides: TGCGCCAGCAGCGGGGGGACTCTCCGGACTAATGAAAAACTGTTTTTT. This encodes CASSGGTLRTNEKLFF.

There are a few counts of this clone. CDR3 sequence reads: CASSLTQGWGQPQHF. CDR3 DNA: TGTGCCAGCAGCCTAACACAGGGGTGGGGTCAGCCCCAGCATTTT. The V gene is TRBV5-5, the J gene TRBJ1-5; 7 nucleotides agree with TRBD1. Germline trimming cut 4 bases from V and 6 bases from J; bases unmatched to any gene: 10. The CDR3 has 15 amino acids. The germline CDR1 and CDR2 sequences are SGHKS and YYEKEE (reference sequence).

V and J are TRBV28 and TRBJ2-6; TRBD2 aligns across 13 bases. Germline lookup yields CDR1 MDHEN and CDR2 SYDVKM. The CDR3 consists of 18 residues. With 8 bases clipped from V and 0 bases from J, the junction kept 7 bases outside the gene matches. CDR3 protein: CASVLAGGLGSGANVLTF. CDR3 in DNA: TGTGCCAGCGTACTAGCGGGGGGGTTAGGCTCTGGGGCCAACGTCCTGACTTTC. The full variable domain, its missing parts supplied by reference TRBV28 and TRBJ2-6, is DVKVTQSSRYLVKRTGEKVFLECVQDMDHENMFWYRQDPGLGLRLIYFSYDVKMKEKGDIPEGYSVSREKKERFSLILESASTNQTSMYLCASVLAGGLGSGANVLTFGAGSRLTVL.

The chain employs TRBV30 and TRBJ1-1; no definite D call. CDR1 and CDR2 from the germline V gene are GTSNPN and SVGIG (reference sequence). The CDR3 contains 15 residues. V dropped 4 bases and J dropped 0 bases, with 15 bases sitting between them. CDR3 in DNA: TGTGCCTGGACCACCACTACTTGGGTGAACACTGAAGCTTTCTTT. Translation gives CAWTTTTWVNTEAFF.